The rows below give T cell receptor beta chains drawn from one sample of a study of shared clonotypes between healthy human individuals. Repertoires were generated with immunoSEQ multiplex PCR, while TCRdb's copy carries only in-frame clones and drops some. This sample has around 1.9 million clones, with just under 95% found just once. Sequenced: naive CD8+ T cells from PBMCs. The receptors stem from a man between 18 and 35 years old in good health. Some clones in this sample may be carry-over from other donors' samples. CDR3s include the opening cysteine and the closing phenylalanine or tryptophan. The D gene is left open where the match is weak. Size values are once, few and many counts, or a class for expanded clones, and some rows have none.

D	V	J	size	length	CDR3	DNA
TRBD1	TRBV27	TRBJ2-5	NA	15	CASSSGQGVSETQYF	TGTGCCAGCAGTTCCGGACAGGGAGTCTCAGAGACCCAGTACTTC
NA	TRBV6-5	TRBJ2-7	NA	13	CASSLKGAYEQYF	TGTGCCAGCAGTTTAAAGGGGGCCTACGAGCAGTACTTC
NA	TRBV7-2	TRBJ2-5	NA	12	CASSLWGEEPYF	TGTGCCAGCAGCTTATGGGGAGAGGAGCCGTACTTC
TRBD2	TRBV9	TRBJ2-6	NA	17	CASSLSGLSSGANVLTF	TGTGCCAGCAGCCTTAGCGGGCTGAGCTCTGGGGCCAACGTCCTGACTTTC
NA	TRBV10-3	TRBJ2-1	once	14	CAISVASGYNEQFF	TGTGCCATCAGTGTGGCTAGTGGCTACAATGAGCAGTTCTTC
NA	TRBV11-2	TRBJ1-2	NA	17	CASSSYRVDLPNYGYTF	TGTGCCAGCAGCTCCTACAGGGTAGATCTCCCTAACTATGGCTACACCTTC
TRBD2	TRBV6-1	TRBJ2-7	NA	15	CASRLLAGGPSEQYF	TGTGCCAGCAGACTACTAGCGGGAGGCCCTTCCGAGCAGTACTTC
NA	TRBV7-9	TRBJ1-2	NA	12	CASSSPTSGYTF	TGTGCCAGCAGCTCCCCGACTTCTGGCTACACCTTC
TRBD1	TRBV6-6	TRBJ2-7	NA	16	CASSYPGQASSYEQYF	TGTGCCAGCAGTTACCCGGGACAGGCCAGCTCCTACGAGCAGTACTTC
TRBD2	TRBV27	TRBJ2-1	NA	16	CASSLLLAGVGNEQFF	TGTGCCAGCAGTTTATTACTAGCGGGAGTAGGGAATGAGCAGTTCTTC
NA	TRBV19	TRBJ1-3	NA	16	CASRDFREFSGNTIYF	TGTGCCAGTAGAGACTTCAGGGAGTTCTCTGGAAACACCATATATTTT
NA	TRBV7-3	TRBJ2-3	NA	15	CASSPRVGSTDTQYF	TGTGCCAGCAGCCCCCGAGTAGGTAGCACAGATACGCAGTATTTT
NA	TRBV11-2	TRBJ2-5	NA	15	CASSLDHIGWETQYF	TGTGCCAGCAGCTTAGATCATATCGGGTGGGAGACCCAGTACTTC
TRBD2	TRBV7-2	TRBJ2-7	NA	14	CASSFALAGYEQYF	TGTGCCAGCAGCTTCGCGCTAGCGGGATACGAGCAGTACTTC
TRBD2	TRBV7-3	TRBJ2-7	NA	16	CASSLRTSGISYEQYF	TGTGCCAGCAGCCTAAGGACTAGCGGGATTTCCTACGAGCAGTACTTC
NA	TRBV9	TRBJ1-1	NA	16	CASSVGWGGSNTEAFF	TGTGCCAGCAGCGTAGGCTGGGGGGGTTCGAACACTGAAGCTTTCTTT
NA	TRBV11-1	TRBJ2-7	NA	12	CASSSGSYEQYF	TGTGCCAGCAGCTCCGGGTCATACGAGCAGTACTTC
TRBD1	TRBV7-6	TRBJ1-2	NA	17	CASSREPGSGGNYGYTF	TGTGCCAGCAGCCGCGAACCGGGGTCAGGGGGAAACTATGGCTACACCTTC
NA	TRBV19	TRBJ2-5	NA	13	CASSIHRGETQYF	TGTGCCAGTAGTATTCATCGGGGGGAGACCCAGTACTTC
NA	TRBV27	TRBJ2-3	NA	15	CASSFRRSGTDTQYF	TGTGCCAGCAGTTTTAGACGGAGTGGCACAGATACGCAGTATTTT
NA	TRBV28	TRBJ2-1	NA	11	CASTRVGEQFF	TGTGCCAGCACAAGAGTCGGTGAGCAGTTCTTC
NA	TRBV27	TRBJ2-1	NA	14	CASSLDGLYNEQFF	TGTGCCAGCAGTTTAGACGGCCTATACAATGAGCAGTTCTTC
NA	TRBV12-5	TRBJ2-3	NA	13	CASANPDYDTQYF	TGTGCTAGTGCCAATCCTGACTATGATACGCAGTATTTT
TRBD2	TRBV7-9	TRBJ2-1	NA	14	CASSTSGSFSEQFF	TGTGCCAGCAGCACTAGCGGGAGTTTCAGTGAGCAGTTCTTC
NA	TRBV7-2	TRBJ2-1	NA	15	CASSHPQGSLDEQFF	TGTGCCAGCAGCCACCCCCAGGGTAGTCTCGATGAGCAGTTCTTC
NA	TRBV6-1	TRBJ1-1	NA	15	CASSEFRVYPTEAFF	TGTGCCAGCAGTGAATTCAGGGTCTACCCGACTGAAGCTTTCTTT
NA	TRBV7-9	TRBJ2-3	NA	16	CASSSRDHTLTDTQYF	TGTGCCAGCAGCTCCCGGGACCACACTCTCACAGATACGCAGTATTTT
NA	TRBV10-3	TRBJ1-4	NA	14	CAISEPNNPEKLFF	TGTGCCATCAGTGAACCGAATAACCCTGAAAAACTGTTTTTT
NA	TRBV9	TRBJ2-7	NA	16	CASSPHPLTEGYEQYF	TGTGCCAGCAGCCCCCATCCCCTGACAGAGGGCTACGAGCAGTACTTC
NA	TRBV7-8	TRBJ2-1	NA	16	CASSLDVGRDYNEQFF	TGTGCCAGCAGCTTAGATGTGGGGCGGGACTACAATGAGCAGTTCTTC
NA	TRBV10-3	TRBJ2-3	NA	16	CAISERTGGVTDTQYF	TGTGCCATCAGTGAGAGGACTGGGGGAGTCACAGATACGCAGTATTTT
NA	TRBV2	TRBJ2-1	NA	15	CASSETASASNEQFF	TGTGCCAGCAGTGAGACCGCTAGCGCGTCAAATGAGCAGTTCTTC
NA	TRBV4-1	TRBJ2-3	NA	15	CASSQGELGTDTQYF	TGCGCCAGCAGCCAAGGGGAACTAGGCACAGATACGCAGTATTTT
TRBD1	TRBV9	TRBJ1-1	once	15	CASSAPGQGYTEAFF	TGTGCCAGCAGCGCCCCGGGACAGGGGTACACTGAAGCTTTCTTT
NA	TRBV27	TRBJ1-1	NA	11	CASSFGLEAFF	TGTGCCAGCAGTTTTGGCCTCGAAGCTTTCTTT
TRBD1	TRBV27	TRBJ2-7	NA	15	CASRTGGQGRYEQYF	TGTGCCAGCAGAACCGGTGGACAGGGAAGATACGAGCAGTACTTC
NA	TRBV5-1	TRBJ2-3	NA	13	CASSPRPTDTQYF	TGCGCCAGCAGCCCACGACCGACAGATACGCAGTATTTT
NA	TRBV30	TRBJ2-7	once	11	CAWRYLAEQYF	TGTGCCTGGAGGTACCTAGCCGAGCAGTACTTC
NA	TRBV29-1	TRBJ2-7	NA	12	CSVEGRPGEQYF	TGCAGCGTTGAAGGCAGGCCTGGCGAGCAGTACTTC
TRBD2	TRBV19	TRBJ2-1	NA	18	CASSIPSTGTSPYNEQFF	TGTGCCAGTAGTATCCCTAGCACGGGGACTAGTCCCTACAATGAGCAGTTCTTC
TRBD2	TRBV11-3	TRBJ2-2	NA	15	CASSSLAGATGELFF	TGTGCCAGCAGCTCATTAGCGGGTGCCACCGGGGAGCTGTTTTTT
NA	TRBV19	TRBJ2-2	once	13	CASRRQVTGELFF	TGTGCCAGTAGACGACAGGTAACTGGGGAGCTGTTTTTT
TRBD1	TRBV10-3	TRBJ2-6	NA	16	CAIRPTQGEEANVLTF	TGTGCCATCAGACCCACTCAGGGGGAAGAGGCCAACGTCCTGACTTTC
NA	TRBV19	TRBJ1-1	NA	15	CASSPMRRGNTEAFF	TGTGCCAGTAGTCCAATGCGAAGGGGAAACACTGAAGCTTTCTTT
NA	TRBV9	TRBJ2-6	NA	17	CASSSRQVLSGANVLTF	TGTGCCAGCAGCTCGAGACAGGTCCTCTCTGGGGCCAACGTCCTGACTTTC
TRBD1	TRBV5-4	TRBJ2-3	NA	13	CASSLNRGTLQYF	TGTGCCAGCAGCTTAAACAGGGGGACGTTGCAGTATTTT
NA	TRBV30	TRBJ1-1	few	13	CAWRWGAHTEAFF	TGTGCCTGGAGGTGGGGGGCACACACTGAAGCTTTCTTT
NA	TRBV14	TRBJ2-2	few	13	CASSLRVPGELFF	TGTGCCAGCAGCCTCCGAGTTCCCGGGGAGCTGTTTTTT
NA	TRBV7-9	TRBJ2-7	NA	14	CASSLGRGTYEQYF	TGTGCCAGCAGCTTAGGCAGGGGAACCTACGAGCAGTACTTC
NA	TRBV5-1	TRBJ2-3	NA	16	CASSFYPKRRTDTQYF	TGCGCCAGCAGCTTCTACCCAAAGCGCCGCACAGATACGCAGTATTTT
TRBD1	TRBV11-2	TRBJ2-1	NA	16	CASSLTGQGIYNEQFF	TGTGCCAGCAGCCTAACCGGACAGGGGATCTACAATGAGCAGTTCTTC
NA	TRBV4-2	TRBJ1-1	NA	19	CASSQDPGLTWGRQAEAFF	TGTGCCAGCAGCCAAGACCCGGGGTTGACGTGGGGCCGTCAGGCAGAAGCTTTCTTT
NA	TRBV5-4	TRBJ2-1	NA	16	CASSPGTSGYYNEQFF	TGTGCCAGCAGCCCCGGTACCAGTGGATACTACAATGAGCAGTTCTTC
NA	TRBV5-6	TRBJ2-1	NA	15	CASSSPVATHNEQFF	TGTGCCAGCAGCTCCCCAGTCGCTACCCACAATGAGCAGTTCTTC
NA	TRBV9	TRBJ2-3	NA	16	CASSVGLAVSTDTQYF	TGTGCCAGCAGCGTAGGTTTAGCGGTCTCCACAGATACGCAGTATTTT
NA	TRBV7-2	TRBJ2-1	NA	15	CASSADWSSYNEQFF	TGTGCCAGCAGCGCGGACTGGAGCTCCTACAATGAGCAGTTCTTC
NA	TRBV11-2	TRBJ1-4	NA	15	CASSLDSGSNEKLFF	TGTGCCAGCAGCTTAGATTCCGGGTCTAATGAAAAACTGTTTTTT
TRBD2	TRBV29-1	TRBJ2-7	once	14	CSVDGGELANEQYF	TGCAGCGTTGATGGGGGAGAACTAGCGAACGAGCAGTACTTC
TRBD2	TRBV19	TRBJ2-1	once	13	CASSIGAGAEQFF	TGTGCCAGTAGTATCGGAGCGGGAGCCGAGCAGTTCTTC